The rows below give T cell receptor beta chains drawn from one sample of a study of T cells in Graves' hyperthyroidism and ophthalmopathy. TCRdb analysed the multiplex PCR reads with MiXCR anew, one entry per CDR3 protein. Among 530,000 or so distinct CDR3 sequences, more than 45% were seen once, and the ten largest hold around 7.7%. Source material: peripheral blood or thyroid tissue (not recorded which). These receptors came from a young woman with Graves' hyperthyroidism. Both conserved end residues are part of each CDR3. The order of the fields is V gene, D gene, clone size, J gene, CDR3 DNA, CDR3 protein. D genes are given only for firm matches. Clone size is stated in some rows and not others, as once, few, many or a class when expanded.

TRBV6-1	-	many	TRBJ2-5	TGTGCCAGCAGTGACCTGTCCCGAGGAGAGACCCAGTACTTC	CASSDLSRGETQYF
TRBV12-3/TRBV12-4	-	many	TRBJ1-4	TGTGCCAGCAGTTTCCGGGCCGGAGCAACTAATGAAAAACTGTTTTTT	CASSFRAGATNEKLFF
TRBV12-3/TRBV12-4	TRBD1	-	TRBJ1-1	TGTGCCATTCTAAGACAGGGTTTAACTGAAGCTTTCTTT	CAILRQGLTEAFF
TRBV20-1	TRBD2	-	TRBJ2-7	TGCAGTGCGGGACTAGGCTATGAGCAGTACTTC	CSAGLGYEQYF
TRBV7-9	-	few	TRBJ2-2	TGTGCCAGCAGCCCCCGGTCGCCCGGGGAGCTGTTTTTT	CASSPRSPGELFF
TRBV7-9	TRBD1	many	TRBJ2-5	TGTGCCAGCAGCTCCCAGGGGGGGACAGGGTCGCAAGAGACCCAGTACTTC	CASSSQGGTGSQETQYF
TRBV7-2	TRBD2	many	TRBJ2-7	TGTGCCAGCAGCTTAGACTATAGCGGGAGGGCCGATAGCGAGCAGTACTTC	CASSLDYSGRADSEQYF
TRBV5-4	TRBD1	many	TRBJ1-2	TGTGCCAGCAGCTTGGGACAGGGGCGTGGCTACACCTTC	CASSLGQGRGYTF
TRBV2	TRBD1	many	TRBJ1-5	TGTGCCAGCAGTGTGGGACAGGGATACAATCAGCCCCAGCATTTT	CASSVGQGYNQPQHF
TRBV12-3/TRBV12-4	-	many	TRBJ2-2	TGTGCCAGCAGTCCTATTTCGGGGTTGGGGGAGCTGTTTTTT	CASSPISGLGELFF
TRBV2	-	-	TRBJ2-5	TGTGCCAGCTCTATTGTGGCAGGGGATGAGACCCAGTACTTC	CASSIVAGDETQYF
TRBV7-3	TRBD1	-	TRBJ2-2	TGTGCCAGCAGCCGAGGCGGACAGGGCGAGCTGTTTTTT	CASSRGGQGELFF
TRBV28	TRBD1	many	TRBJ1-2	TGTGCCAGCAGTTTAGTGACAGGGCCATACTATGGCTACACCTTC	CASSLVTGPYYGYTF
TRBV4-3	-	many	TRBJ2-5	TGCGCCAGCAGCCAAGATCAGTACAGTAAAGAGACCCAGTACTTC	CASSQDQYSKETQYF
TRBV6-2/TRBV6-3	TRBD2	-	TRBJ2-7	TGTGCCAGCAGTCACTGGACTAGCGGGAGCTTCGGCTCCTACGAGCAGTACTTC	CASSHWTSGSFGSYEQYF
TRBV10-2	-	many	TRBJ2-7	TGCGCCAGCAGTGAGTTTCTGGGACCGCAGTCGTACTTC	CASSEFLGPQSYF
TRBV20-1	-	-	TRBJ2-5	TGCAGTGCCGCAACCGACCGGGACTTC	CSAATDRDF
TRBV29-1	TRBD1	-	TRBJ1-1	TGCAGCGTTCACCTGGGACAGCGGGTTACTGAAGCTTTCTTT	CSVHLGQRVTEAFF
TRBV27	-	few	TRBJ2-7	TGTGCCAGCAGTCTGTCAACAGGGACCTACGAGCAGTACTTC	CASSLSTGTYEQYF
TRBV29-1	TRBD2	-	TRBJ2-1	TGTGCCAGCAGCCAAGAGACTAGCGGGAGCAGTGAGCAGTTCTTC	CASSQETSGSSEQFF
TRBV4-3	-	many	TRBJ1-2	TGCGCCAGCAGCCAAGAGGTCGGGGGAAATGGAGTAGGCTACACCTTC	CASSQEVGGNGVGYTF
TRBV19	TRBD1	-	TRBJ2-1	TGTGCCAGTAGCCGGACAGGCCTGGGCGATGAGCAGTTCTTC	CASSRTGLGDEQFF
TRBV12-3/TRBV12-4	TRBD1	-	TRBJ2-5	TGTGCCAGCAGGAAAGACAGGGGAATTGGGAAAGAGACCCAGTACTTC	CASRKDRGIGKETQYF
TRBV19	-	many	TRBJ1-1	TGTGCCAGTAGTATCGGAGTGGAGACTGAAGCTTTCTTT	CASSIGVETEAFF
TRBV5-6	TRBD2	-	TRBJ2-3	TGTGCCAGCAGCCAGGGGACTAGCGGGAGGACAGATACGCAGTATTTT	CASSQGTSGRTDTQYF
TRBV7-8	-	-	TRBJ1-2	TGTGCCAGCCCCCCGTGGACCGACTATGGCTACACCTTC	CASPPWTDYGYTF
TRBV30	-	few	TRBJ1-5	TGTGCCTGGAGTCGACAGGACCTGATGTCCCAGCATTTT	CAWSRQDLMSQHF
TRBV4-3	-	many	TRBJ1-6	TGCGCCAGCAGCCGAGACCAGGGTTCACCCCTCCACTTT	CASSRDQGSPLHF
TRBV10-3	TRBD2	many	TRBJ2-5	TGTGCCATCAGCGTTTGGCGGGAGAAAGAAGAGACCCAGTACTTC	CAISVWREKEETQYF
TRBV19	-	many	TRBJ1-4	TGTGCCAGTAGTATGGCGGGCGCCAGTGAAAAACTGTTTTTT	CASSMAGASEKLFF
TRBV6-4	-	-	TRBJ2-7	TGTGCCAGCAGTCCACAGGGATGCGAGCAGTACTTC	CASSPQGCEQYF
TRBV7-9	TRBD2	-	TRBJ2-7	TGTGCCAGCAGCTTAGGCGGGAGCCGTCTCGAGCAGTACTTC	CASSLGGSRLEQYF
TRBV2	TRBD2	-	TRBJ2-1	TGTGCCAGCAGTGATCCCTTATCGGCGGGAGGTCCCTCCTACAATGAGCAGTTCTTC	CASSDPLSAGGPSYNEQFF
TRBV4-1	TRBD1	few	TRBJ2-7	TGCGCCAGCAGCCTCTATGACAGGGGCCTCCGAGGGGAGCAGTACTTC	CASSLYDRGLRGEQYF